The sequence of this T cell receptor beta chain was determined in a study of cytomegalovirus exposure and HLA in healthy donors. Overall study findings and caveats: Common viral pathogens (according to a later analysis) appeared linked to several of the most significant clusters. Immune exposure data for these donors was limited to CMV serostatus.

Germline lookup yields CDR1 LNHDA and CDR2 SQIVND (reference sequence). The CDR3 covers 13 residues. Between the trimmed V and J ends, which lost 6 bases and 2 bases, there was a span of 10 bases. PCR primers comprised 60 Vbeta and 13 Jbeta primers. Libraries were prepared by immunoSEQ multiplex PCR; TCRdb keeps only in-frame clonotypes and omits some of them. The top ten hold 0.95% to 1.5% of the sample, which has about 98,000 clones, around 68% seen once. This clone was seen a few times. The antigen is unknown. Sequenced material: PBMCs. The sequence came from a female donor in good health and CMV-seronegative. This chain joins TRBV19 and TRBJ2-5; TRBD2 might be the D (5 bases). The chain's CDR3 is CASSGSEQETQYF. In DNA, the CDR3 is TGTGCCAGTAGCGGTAGCGAACAAGAGACCCAGTACTTC.